Each of the 4 T cell receptor beta chains below was sequenced from the same sample in a study of beta chain features in type 1 diabetes. The whole isolated RNA underwent reverse transcription, so sequencing captured expressed TCRB transcripts. Using immunoSEQ multiplex PCR, the repertoire was profiled, and TCRdb retains in-frame clones only, with some absent. Seen here are a few hundred thousand clones, around 9.9% observed once, and the top ten hold approximately 1.3%. The specimen sequenced was central memory CD4+ T cells from blood. All receptors come from a man aged 18 to 29 in good health.

The CDR3: CASRAAGAKDTQYF. DNA of the CDR3: TGTGCCAGCAGGGCAGCGGGGGCAAAAGATACGCAGTATTTT. This chain connects TRBV5-6 to TRBJ2-3, with 8 nucleotides matching TRBD2. Germline V gene data show CDR1 as SGHDT and CDR2 as YYEEEE. The junction had 7 bases not matched to a gene; V was cut back by 5 bases and J by 5 bases. The CDR3 sequence is 14 residues long.

This clone showed up just a few times. This chain links TRBV7-2 with TRBJ1-2, with D hard to call. The length of the CDR3 is 14 residues. The germline gives CDR1 SGHTA, CDR2 FQGNSA. Trimming pared 5 bases from V and 7 bases from J, leaving 17 bases between. CDR3 coding DNA: TGTGCCAGCAGCCCCAGGACGAATAGAGGTGGCTACACCTTC. Translation: CASSPRTNRGGYTF.

This chain uses TRBV7-8 with TRBJ2-5; 8 nucleotides agree with TRBD1. The CDR3 extends over 15 amino acids. Germline V gene data show CDR1 as SGHVS and CDR2 as FQNEAQ. The ends lost 2 bases at V and 3 bases at J; junction bases unmatched: 5. The CDR3 reads CASSLPGTGEETQYF. The CDR3 region has the DNA TGTGCCAGCAGCTTACCTGGGACAGGAGAAGAGACCCAGTACTTC.

This clone has more than one count but fewer than ten. The gene calls are TRBV15 and TRBJ2-7; TRBD2 aligns across 8 bases. Germline CDR1 LNHNV, CDR2 YYDKDF (reference sequence). The junction had 7 bases not matched to a gene; V was cut back by 5 bases and J by 1 base. This CDR3 region has 15 residues. CDR3 residues: CATSRGGTQSYEQYF. As DNA, the CDR3 is TGTGCCACCAGCCGCGGGGGGACTCAATCCTACGAGCAGTACTTC.